One sample yielded the 20 T cell receptor beta chains listed below, sequenced in a study of identical twins. TCRdb independently ran MiXCR on the 5' RACE reads; one entry per CDR3 protein. In the table there are about 450,000 distinct CDR3 sequences, approximately 17% of which are singletons. The specimen was naive T cells sorted from blood. These receptors were obtained from a man between 50 and 59 years old in good health.

The chain uses TRBV5-1 and TRBJ2-1, with 7 nucleotides matching TRBD2. The CDR3 loop spans 15 amino acids. Germline assignment: CDR1 SGHRS and CDR2 YFSETQ. Trimming cost V 0 bases and J 5 bases; bases outside gene matches: 5. The CDR3 loop is CASSLAASGHNEQFF. CDR3 sequence (DNA): TGCGCCAGCAGCTTGGCCGCTAGCGGTCACAATGAGCAGTTCTTC.

This chain joins TRBV6-5 and TRBJ1-5; D gene unclear. The CDR3 runs 15 residues. The germline V and J ends were trimmed by 0 bases and 4 bases, with 10 bases remaining between them. Per germline, CDR1 MNHEY and CDR2 SVGAGI. CDR3 nucleotide sequence: TGTGCCAGCAGTTACTCGAACACCGGTAATCAGCCCCAGCATTTT. This encodes CASSYSNTGNQPQHF.

This clonotype was counted many times. V is TRBV6-1 and J is TRBJ1-2; 8 bases match TRBD1. The J segment lost 3 bases and the V segment lost 5 bases, leaving 2 bases of the junction unmatched. CDR1 is MNHNS, CDR2 SASEGT, per germline. This CDR3 has 13 amino acids. This chain's CDR3 is CASSQTGDYGYTF. The CDR3 DNA reads as TGTGCCAGCAGTCAGACAGGGGACTATGGCTACACCTTC.

In this sample, this clonotype turned up a few times. This chain uses TRBV15 with TRBJ2-3; 9 bases agree with TRBD2. The CDR3 extends over 17 amino acids. Germline CDR1 reads LNHNV; CDR2 reads YYDKDF (reference sequence). The trim removed 1 base at V and 3 bases at J, leaving 8 bases unmatched. As DNA, the CDR3 is TGTGCCACCAGCAGAGTGGATAGCGGGAGTTCAACAGATACGCAGTATTTT. This gives the protein CATSRVDSGSSTDTQYF.

This clonotype was seen more than once but under ten times. The chain recombines TRBV5-1 with TRBJ1-2, with TRBD1 as a possible D gene (5 bases). CDR1 SGHRS and CDR2 YFSETQ come from the germline V gene. The V and J ends lost 0 bases and 2 bases respectively, with 23 bases between them. This CDR3 is built from 19 residues. The CDR3 region is CASSLVGVHLAGSNYGYTF. The CDR3 coding sequence is TGCGCCAGCAGCTTGGTAGGGGTACACCTCGCGGGGTCCAACTATGGCTACACCTTC.

This clonotype has just one count. Written as DNA, the CDR3 is TGTGCAAGTCGCCTCCGATCGGGACTAGCGGGAGAAGGTAGCACAGATACGCAGTATTTT. This translates into CASRLRSGLAGEGSTDTQYF. The rearrangement links TRBV12-2 to TRBJ2-3; no DNA check was done on the table's D call, TRBD2. TRBV12-2 is tagged as a pseudogene. The CDR3 covers 20 residues.

This clonotype was detected ten times or more. This chain connects TRBV18 to TRBJ1-1; 9 bases line up with TRBD1. V gave up 4 bases and J gave up 0 bases; unmatched junction bases: 6. Germline CDR1 reads KGHSH; CDR2 reads LQKENI. CDR3 size: 16 residues. CDR3 region: CASSLLNRGLNTEAFF. The CDR3 DNA follows: TGTGCCAGCTCACTATTAAACAGGGGGCTGAACACTGAAGCTTTCTTT.

This clonotype has at least ten counts. V and J are TRBV29-1 and TRBJ1-1, with D unresolved. CDR1 and CDR2 (germline): SQVTM, ANQGSEA. The V gene lost 3 bases and the J gene lost 1 base, with 6 bases spanning the gap. CDR3 size: 12 residues. The CDR3 loop reads CSVDLGNTEAFF. The CDR3, as DNA: TGCAGCGTTGATTTAGGGAACACTGAAGCTTTCTTT.

A few counts support this clonotype. The J gene is TRBJ2-5, the V gene TRBV12-3 or TRBV12-4; TRBD1 is a possible D gene (6 bases). This CDR3 has 12 amino acids. V was cut by 7 bases and J by 4 bases, with 10 bases left in between. As DNA, the CDR3 is TGTGCCAGCATGTCCAGGGGAGAGACCCAGTACTTC. Amino acids: CASMSRGETQYF.

With regard to this clonotype: At one of its ends the junction is not consistent with the germline gene, which may arise from a read error. This chain connects TRBV5-1 to TRBJ2-1, with 7 bases that match TRBD1. Per germline, CDR1 SGHRS and CDR2 YFSETQ. There are 12 residues in the CDR3. The CDR3 region has the DNA TGCGCCAGCAGCCCCGGGACAGCTCCCTTTATGTTC. Its translation: CASSPGTAPFMF.

This clonotype was detected ten times or more. The chain joins TRBV5-1 to TRBJ2-3; D remains unclear. V was clipped by 2 bases and J by 5 bases, with 18 bases between them. Germline values: CDR1 SGHRS, CDR2 YFSETQ. CDR3 length: 16 residues. The CDR3: CASSFSSALRRDTQYF. CDR3 nucleotide sequence: TGCGCCAGCAGCTTCTCCAGCGCCCTCAGGAGAGATACGCAGTATTTT.

CDR3 sequence: CASSLLDAIQYF. Here the CDR3 DNA reads TGTGCCAGCAGTTTACTAGACGCCATTCAGTACTTC. This chain joins TRBV12-3 or TRBV12-4 and TRBJ2-4, with D uncertain. The length of the CDR3 is 12 residues. Trimming left V 2 bases short and J 9 bases short, with 8 bases between.

This clonotype was counted only a few times. This chain links TRBV7-3 with TRBJ2-3; no reliable D call. CDR1 is SGHTA, CDR2 FQGTGA, per germline. CDR3 length equals 15 residues. The V gene lost 4 bases and the J gene lost 0 bases, with 11 bases spanning the gap. The CDR3 DNA follows: TGTGCCAGCAGCTCGACTCCTCTAAGCACAGATACGCAGTATTTT. Protein product: CASSSTPLSTDTQYF. Full variable domain (remainder filled in from reference TRBV7-3 and TRBJ2-3): GAGVSQTPSNKVTEKGKYVELRCDPISGHTALYWYRQSLGQGPEFLIYFQGTGAADDSGLPNDRFFAVRPEGSVSTLKIQRTERGDSAVYLCASSSTPLSTDTQYFGPGTRLTVL.

The CDR3: CASSRGTSTYEQYF. The CDR3 DNA is TGTGCCAGCTCACGTGGGACTAGTACCTACGAGCAGTACTTC. The chain joins TRBV18 to TRBJ2-7, with TRBD2 matching over 8 bases. The V gene end was trimmed by 4 bases and the J gene end by 2 bases; junction bases not matched to a gene: 4. The germline V gene has CDR1 KGHSH and CDR2 LQKENI. The CDR3 is 14 residues long.

The gene calls are TRBV12-3 or TRBV12-4 and TRBJ2-3; no clear D gene. The CDR3 extends over 11 amino acids. Trimming pared 6 bases from V and 8 bases from J, leaving 9 bases between. CDR3 nucleotides: TGTGCCAGCAGCCAGTCGGGTACGCAGTATTTT. Translation gives CASSQSGTQYF.

The table lists this clonotype with a few counts. A junction end diverges from the germline sequence, so it may reflect a read error. V is TRBV5-1 and J is TRBJ1-1; D gene ambiguous. The germline gives CDR1 SGHRS, CDR2 YFSETQ. The CDR3 length is 14 residues. CDR3 loop: CASSLPAVNTESFF. Here the CDR3 DNA reads TGCGCCAGCAGCTTGCCTGCCGTGAACACTGAATCTTTCTTT.

This clonotype was detected many times. The chain joins TRBV12-3 or TRBV12-4 to TRBJ2-5; no reliable D call. Trimming pared 4 bases from V and 5 bases from J, leaving 5 bases between. The CDR3 covers 11 residues. This chain's CDR3 is CASSSLETQYF. In nucleotides, the CDR3 is TGTGCCAGCAGTTCCCTCGAGACCCAGTACTTC.

This clonotype came up many times. The CDR3 nucleotides are TGCAGTGCGATCCCCGGGACCCTTAATCAGCCCCAGCATTTT. Translating it yields CSAIPGTLNQPQHF. V and J are TRBV20-1 and TRBJ1-5; the D gene is possibly TRBD1 (5 bases). V was trimmed by 6 bases and J by 4 bases, leaving 16 bases between them. Germline assignment: CDR1 DFQATT and CDR2 SNEGSKA (reference sequence). The CDR3 is made up of 14 amino acids.

The CDR3 is CASSPGQGIYGNTIYF. The CDR3 DNA reads as TGTGCCAGCAGCCCCGGACAGGGAATCTACGGAAACACCATATATTTT. The rearrangement uses TRBV11-2 and TRBJ1-3; 8 nucleotides line up with TRBD1. From germline, CDR1 is SGHAT and CDR2 FQNNGV. The CDR3 has 16 amino acids. V trimming: 5 bases; J trimming: 4 bases; junction bases outside the gene matches: 10. Full variable domain (missing parts from reference TRBV11-2 and TRBJ1-3): EAGVAQSPRYKIIEKRQSVAFWCNPISGHATLYWYQQILGQGPKLLIQFQNNGVVDDSQLPKDRFSAERLKGVDSTLKIQPAKLEDSAVYLCASSPGQGIYGNTIYFGEGSWLTVV.

This clonotype appeared a few times. The V gene is TRBV4-2, the J gene TRBJ1-5; D uncertain. This CDR3 contains 13 residues. The germline CDR1 and CDR2 sequences are LGHNA and YNFKEQ. Trimming pared 4 bases from V and 7 bases from J, leaving 11 bases between. CDR3 DNA sequence: TGTGCCAGCAGCCCCTCGGGGTGGCAGCCCCAGCATTTT. Amino acids: CASSPSGWQPQHF.